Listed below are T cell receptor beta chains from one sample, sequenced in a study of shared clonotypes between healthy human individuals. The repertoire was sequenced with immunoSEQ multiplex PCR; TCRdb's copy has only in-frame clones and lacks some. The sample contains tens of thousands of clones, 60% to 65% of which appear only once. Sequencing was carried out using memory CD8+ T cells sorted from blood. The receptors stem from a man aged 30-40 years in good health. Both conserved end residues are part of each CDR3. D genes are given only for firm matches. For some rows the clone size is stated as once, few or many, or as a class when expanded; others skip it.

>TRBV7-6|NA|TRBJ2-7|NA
CASSYNGGPEQYF
TGTGCCAGCAGCTATAACGGGGGGCCCGAGCAGTACTTC
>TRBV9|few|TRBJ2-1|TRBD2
CASSVGTSGLNEQFF
TGTGCCAGCAGCGTTGGGACTAGCGGTTTAAATGAGCAGTTCTTC
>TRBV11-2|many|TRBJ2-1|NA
CASSLRYDYNEQFF
TGTGCCAGCAGCTTACGCTACGACTACAATGAGCAGTTCTTC
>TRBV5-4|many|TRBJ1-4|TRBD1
CASSQTGGFEKLFF
TGTGCCAGCAGCCAGACAGGGGGCTTTGAAAAACTGTTTTTT
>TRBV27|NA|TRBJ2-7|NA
CASSLGGAAFYEQYF
TGTGCCAGCAGTTTAGGGGGGGCAGCGTTCTACGAGCAGTACTTC
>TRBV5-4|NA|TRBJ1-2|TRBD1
CASAEWDRGFYGYTF
TGTGCCAGCGCCGAGTGGGACAGGGGGTTCTATGGCTACACCTTC
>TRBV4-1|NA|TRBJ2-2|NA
CASSQSGELFF
TGCGCCAGCAGCCAATCCGGGGAGCTGTTTTTT
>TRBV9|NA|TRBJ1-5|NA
CASSVEGELNQPQHF
TGTGCCAGCAGCGTAGAGGGGGAACTGAATCAGCCCCAGCATTTT
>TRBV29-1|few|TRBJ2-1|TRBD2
CSVGGAGVTRSEQFF
TGCAGCGTTGGTGGGGCGGGAGTTACTCGGTCTGAGCAGTTCTTC
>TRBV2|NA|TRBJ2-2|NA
CASSEKGSTGELFF
TGTGCCAGCAGTGAAAAGGGGAGCACCGGGGAGCTGTTTTTT
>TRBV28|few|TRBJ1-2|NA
CASSAYYGYTF
TGTGCCAGCAGTGCGTACTATGGCTACACCTTC
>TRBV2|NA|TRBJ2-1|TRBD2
CASFSTSGVYNEQFF
TGTGCCAGCTTCTCGACTAGCGGAGTTTACAATGAGCAGTTCTTC
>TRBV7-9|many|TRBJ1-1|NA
CASSSREFNTEAFF
TGTGCCAGCAGCTCCAGGGAGTTCAACACTGAAGCTTTCTTT
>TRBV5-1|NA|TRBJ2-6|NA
CASSLQGLGTGANVLTF
TGCGCCAGCAGCTTGCAGGGGTTAGGTACTGGGGCCAACGTCCTAACTTTC
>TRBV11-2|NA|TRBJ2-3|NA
CASSFTNTDTQYF
TGTGCCAGCAGCTTCACTAACACAGATACGCAGTATTTT
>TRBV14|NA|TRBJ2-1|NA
CASRPDGGNEQFF
TGTGCCAGCAGGCCCGATGGGGGCAATGAGCAGTTCTTC
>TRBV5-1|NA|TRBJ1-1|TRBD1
CASSLGQGSFMNTEAFF
TGCGCCAGCAGCCTGGGACAGGGGTCTTTCATGAACACTGAAGCTTTCTTT
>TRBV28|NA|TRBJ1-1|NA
CASSLWGGNTEAFF
TGTGCCAGCAGTTTATGGGGGGGGAACACTGAAGCTTTCTTT
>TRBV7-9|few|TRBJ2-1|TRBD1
CASSKRTGGPGDNEQFF
TGTGCCAGCAGCAAGCGGACAGGGGGCCCGGGGGACAATGAGCAGTTCTTC
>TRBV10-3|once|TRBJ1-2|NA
CASSYQGGSAGYTF
TGTGCCAGCAGTTACCAAGGGGGGAGCGCGGGCTACACCTTC
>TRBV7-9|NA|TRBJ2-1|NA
CASSFPRDYPSNEQFF
TGTGCCAGCAGCTTTCCCCGGGATTATCCCAGCAATGAGCAGTTCTTC
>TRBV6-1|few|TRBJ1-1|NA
CAGDGAFF
TGTGCCGGGGACGGAGCTTTCTTT
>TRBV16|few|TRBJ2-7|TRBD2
CASSLSGRRNEQYF
TGTGCCAGCAGCCTTAGCGGGAGGCGCAACGAGCAGTACTTC
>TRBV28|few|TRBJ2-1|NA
CASSSPRIGDEQFF
TGTGCCAGCAGTTCCCCCCGGATTGGCGATGAGCAGTTCTTC
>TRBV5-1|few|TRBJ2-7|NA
CASSLERLVSYEQYF
TGCGCCAGCAGCTTGGAGCGACTAGTATCATACGAGCAGTACTTC
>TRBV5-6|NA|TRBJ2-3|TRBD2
CASSLAGTSGGTDTQYF
TGTGCCAGCAGCTTGGCCGGGACTAGCGGGGGCACAGATACGCAGTATTTT
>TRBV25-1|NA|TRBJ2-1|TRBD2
CASSESASGTYNEQFF
TGTGCCAGCAGTGAATCGGCTAGCGGGACCTACAATGAGCAGTTCTTC
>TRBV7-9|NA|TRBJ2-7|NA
CASSYRDGSYEQYF
TGTGCCAGCAGCTACCGGGACGGAAGCTACGAGCAGTACTTC